A selection of T cell receptor beta chains follows, all from one sample in a study of shared clonotypes between healthy human individuals. Some clones are missing from TCRdb's copy, which holds only in-frame ones; the method was immunoSEQ multiplex PCR. The data show about 590,000 clones, around 95% seen once. The sequenced sample was naive CD8+ T cells sorted from blood. These receptors were collected from a woman in her twenties or thirties in good health. The CDR3 runs from the conserved cysteine through the conserved F or W. Fields, in order: clone size, D gene, J gene, V gene, CDR3 DNA, CDR3 protein. A D gene is named only where the DNA matches it firmly. Clone size is shown for a subset of rows, as once, few, many or a class of expanded clone.

abundance: NA; d_gene: TRBD1; j_gene: TRBJ2-7; v_gene: TRBV28; CDR3nt: TGTGCCAGCAGTTTGTCGCCGGGACAGGGGGCCTACGAGCAGTACTTC; CDR3aa: CASSLSPGQGAYEQYF
abundance: NA; d_gene: NA; j_gene: TRBJ1-2; v_gene: TRBV7-9; CDR3nt: TGTGCCAGCAGCTCCGGTCTGGGCAACTATGGCTACACCTTC; CDR3aa: CASSSGLGNYGYTF
abundance: NA; d_gene: TRBD1; j_gene: TRBJ2-7; v_gene: TRBV5-4; CDR3nt: TGTGCCAGCAGCTTGAAACAGGGGGCGAAGGAGCAGTACTTC; CDR3aa: CASSLKQGAKEQYF
abundance: once; d_gene: TRBD1; j_gene: TRBJ2-7; v_gene: TRBV28; CDR3nt: TGTGCCAGCAGTCTTACAGGGGTGGCCTACGAGCAGTACTTC; CDR3aa: CASSLTGVAYEQYF
abundance: NA; d_gene: NA; j_gene: TRBJ2-3; v_gene: TRBV28; CDR3nt: TGTGCCAGCAGTTTAATACAAGATACGCAGTATTTT; CDR3aa: CASSLIQDTQYF
abundance: NA; d_gene: TRBD2; j_gene: TRBJ2-1; v_gene: TRBV6-1; CDR3nt: TGTGCCAGCAGATCGGGACTAGTGTCGGATGAGCAGTTCTTC; CDR3aa: CASRSGLVSDEQFF
abundance: NA; d_gene: NA; j_gene: TRBJ1-5; v_gene: TRBV28; CDR3nt: TGTGCCAGCAGTTTGGTCGCGACAGATAGCAATCAGCCCCAGCATTTT; CDR3aa: CASSLVATDSNQPQHF
abundance: NA; d_gene: NA; j_gene: TRBJ1-5; v_gene: TRBV28; CDR3nt: TGTGCCAGCCTTCCAGGGGTTGTGTACGGCAATCAGCCCCAGCATTTT; CDR3aa: CASLPGVVYGNQPQHF
abundance: NA; d_gene: TRBD2; j_gene: TRBJ2-7; v_gene: TRBV28; CDR3nt: TGTGCCAGCAGAGGACTAGCGGGACCCTACGAGCAGTACTTC; CDR3aa: CASRGLAGPYEQYF
abundance: NA; d_gene: TRBD2; j_gene: TRBJ2-1; v_gene: TRBV2; CDR3nt: TGTGCCAGCGGGGGAAAGCGGGAGCCTAGTAGGGAGCAGTTCTTC; CDR3aa: CASGGKREPSREQFF
abundance: NA; d_gene: TRBD1; j_gene: TRBJ1-2; v_gene: TRBV7-6; CDR3nt: TGTGCCAGCAGCTTAGTAACAGGGGGCTCCTATGGCTACACCTTC; CDR3aa: CASSLVTGGSYGYTF
abundance: NA; d_gene: TRBD2; j_gene: TRBJ2-3; v_gene: TRBV29-1; CDR3nt: TGCGGGGGAGGGACTCCAGAGTATTTT; CDR3aa: CGGGTPEYF
abundance: NA; d_gene: NA; j_gene: TRBJ2-2; v_gene: TRBV11-2; CDR3nt: TGTGCCAGCAGCTTGACAGACGGTTACGGGGAGCTGTTTTTT; CDR3aa: CASSLTDGYGELFF
abundance: NA; d_gene: NA; j_gene: TRBJ1-1; v_gene: TRBV29-1; CDR3nt: TGCAGCGTTGAAGATGGTATGAGCACTGAAGCTTTCTTT; CDR3aa: CSVEDGMSTEAFF
abundance: NA; d_gene: TRBD1; j_gene: TRBJ2-5; v_gene: TRBV7-6; CDR3nt: TGTGCCAGCAGCTCCAACCGGGATAGGGGGCCGGAGACCCAGTACTTC; CDR3aa: CASSSNRDRGPETQYF
abundance: NA; d_gene: TRBD2; j_gene: TRBJ2-2; v_gene: TRBV2; CDR3nt: TGTGCCAGCAGTGACGGGACTAGCGGAAACACCGGGGAGCTGTTTTTT; CDR3aa: CASSDGTSGNTGELFF
abundance: NA; d_gene: NA; j_gene: TRBJ2-2; v_gene: TRBV7-6; CDR3nt: TGTGCCAGCAGCTTATTTCTGGATCCCAACACCGGGGAGCTGTTTTTT; CDR3aa: CASSLFLDPNTGELFF
abundance: few; d_gene: NA; j_gene: TRBJ1-2; v_gene: TRBV29-1; CDR3nt: TGCAGCGTTGACAGGGGCCTCGCTAACTATGGCTACACCTTC; CDR3aa: CSVDRGLANYGYTF
abundance: NA; d_gene: NA; j_gene: TRBJ2-7; v_gene: TRBV28; CDR3nt: TGTGCCAGCAGTAGTGGCGCATGGTCCTACGAGCAGTACTTC; CDR3aa: CASSSGAWSYEQYF
abundance: once; d_gene: TRBD1; j_gene: TRBJ2-7; v_gene: TRBV11-2; CDR3nt: TGTGCCAGCAGACACACAGGGGAAGAGCAGTACTTC; CDR3aa: CASRHTGEEQYF
abundance: NA; d_gene: NA; j_gene: TRBJ2-3; v_gene: TRBV13; CDR3nt: TGTGCCAGCAGCTACCCAAGTGGGGGCCCCTTAGATACGCAGTATTTT; CDR3aa: CASSYPSGGPLDTQYF
abundance: NA; d_gene: TRBD1; j_gene: TRBJ2-7; v_gene: TRBV28; CDR3nt: TGTGCCAGCAGCATGACAGGGGGCGCGGGGGAGCAGTACTTC; CDR3aa: CASSMTGGAGEQYF
abundance: NA; d_gene: NA; j_gene: TRBJ2-7; v_gene: TRBV10-3; CDR3nt: TGTGCCATCAGTGAGTCGCTACAGGGAAAGGGTGAGCAGTACTTC; CDR3aa: CAISESLQGKGEQYF
abundance: NA; d_gene: NA; j_gene: TRBJ2-6; v_gene: TRBV11-2; CDR3nt: TGTGCCAGCAGCTTCGAGATACGGGTCTCTGGGGCCAACGTCCTGACTTTC; CDR3aa: CASSFEIRVSGANVLTF
abundance: NA; d_gene: NA; j_gene: TRBJ1-5; v_gene: TRBV6-6; CDR3nt: TGTGCCAGCAGTTACTCGGTGAGGGGCCGGGATCAGCCCCAGCATTTT; CDR3aa: CASSYSVRGRDQPQHF
abundance: once; d_gene: NA; j_gene: TRBJ2-1; v_gene: TRBV6-4; CDR3nt: TGTGCCAGCAGTGTTACTCCCTCCTACAATGAGCAGTTCTTC; CDR3aa: CASSVTPSYNEQFF
abundance: NA; d_gene: NA; j_gene: TRBJ2-7; v_gene: TRBV11-3; CDR3nt: TGTGCCAGCAGCGGGGGGAAGAAATACTACGAGCAGTACTTC; CDR3aa: CASSGGKKYYEQYF
abundance: once; d_gene: TRBD1; j_gene: TRBJ1-5; v_gene: TRBV28; CDR3nt: TGTGCCAGCAGGCGACAGGGGTTATCCAATCAGCCCCAGCATTTT; CDR3aa: CASRRQGLSNQPQHF
abundance: NA; d_gene: NA; j_gene: TRBJ2-2; v_gene: TRBV10-3; CDR3nt: TGTGCCATCAGTGAGTCTGGGGGCACCGGGGAGCTGTTTTTT; CDR3aa: CAISESGGTGELFF
abundance: NA; d_gene: NA; j_gene: TRBJ2-2; v_gene: TRBV5-1; CDR3nt: TGCGCCAGCAGGCCCTCGGGCACCGGGGAGCTGTTTTTT; CDR3aa: CASRPSGTGELFF
abundance: NA; d_gene: TRBD1; j_gene: TRBJ1-1; v_gene: TRBV15; CDR3nt: TGTGCCACCAGCAGAGTTCCCATCTTACGGGACAGGGTTGAAGCTTTCTTT; CDR3aa: CATSRVPILRDRVEAFF
abundance: NA; d_gene: NA; j_gene: TRBJ1-2; v_gene: TRBV7-8; CDR3nt: TGTGCCAGCAGCTTAGTGGGGGGAAAGGAGGGCTACACCTTC; CDR3aa: CASSLVGGKEGYTF
abundance: NA; d_gene: TRBD2; j_gene: TRBJ2-2; v_gene: TRBV6-1; CDR3nt: TGTGCCAGCAGTGAAGCCCTAAGACTAGCGGGAGTTAGCACCGGGGAGCTGTTTTTT; CDR3aa: CASSEALRLAGVSTGELFF
abundance: NA; d_gene: NA; j_gene: TRBJ2-1; v_gene: TRBV7-2; CDR3nt: TGTGCCAGCAGCTCAACCAGGGGACCCTACAATGAGCAGTTCTTC; CDR3aa: CASSSTRGPYNEQFF
abundance: NA; d_gene: TRBD1; j_gene: TRBJ1-2; v_gene: TRBV7-2; CDR3nt: TGTGCCGCTCGACAGGGGTTCTTCCCTAACTATGGCTACACCTTC; CDR3aa: CAARQGFFPNYGYTF
abundance: NA; d_gene: NA; j_gene: TRBJ2-7; v_gene: TRBV13; CDR3nt: TGTGCCAGCAGCTCAGGGTCTAGGGCCCTCTACGAGCAGTACTTC; CDR3aa: CASSSGSRALYEQYF
abundance: NA; d_gene: TRBD1; j_gene: TRBJ1-3; v_gene: TRBV9; CDR3nt: TGTGCCAGCAGCGTCGGGACAGGGAGTGGAAACACCATATATTTT; CDR3aa: CASSVGTGSGNTIYF
abundance: NA; d_gene: NA; j_gene: TRBJ1-4; v_gene: TRBV7-9; CDR3nt: TGTGCCAGCAGCTTAGTCCAGACGAATGAAAAACTGTTTTTT; CDR3aa: CASSLVQTNEKLFF
abundance: once; d_gene: NA; j_gene: TRBJ2-1; v_gene: TRBV15; CDR3nt: TGTGCCACCAGCAGAGAGCTTGGAGGAAATGAGCAGTTCTTC; CDR3aa: CATSRELGGNEQFF
abundance: NA; d_gene: TRBD2; j_gene: TRBJ2-1; v_gene: TRBV5-1; CDR3nt: TGCGCCAGCAGAGTTACACTAGCGGGTGGTGCCAGCTCCTACAATGAGCAGTTCTTC; CDR3aa: CASRVTLAGGASSYNEQFF
abundance: NA; d_gene: TRBD2; j_gene: TRBJ2-7; v_gene: TRBV6-5; CDR3nt: TGTGCCAGCAGTTACTCTAGCGGGGGGCCCTACGAGCAGTACTTC; CDR3aa: CASSYSSGGPYEQYF
abundance: NA; d_gene: TRBD2; j_gene: TRBJ2-3; v_gene: TRBV27; CDR3nt: TGTGCCAGCAAAGGGACTAGCGGGGGGCCGAATACGGATACGCAGTATTTT; CDR3aa: CASKGTSGGPNTDTQYF
abundance: NA; d_gene: NA; j_gene: TRBJ1-1; v_gene: TRBV28; CDR3nt: TGTGCCAGCAGATTCCTCGGACGGTTGAGGAACACTGAAGCTTTCTTT; CDR3aa: CASRFLGRLRNTEAFF
abundance: NA; d_gene: NA; j_gene: TRBJ2-7; v_gene: TRBV5-1; CDR3nt: TGCGCCAGCAGCTTGTCCAACTACGAGCAGTACTTC; CDR3aa: CASSLSNYEQYF
abundance: NA; d_gene: NA; j_gene: TRBJ1-4; v_gene: TRBV27; CDR3nt: TGTGCCAGCAGTCCCGGGGAGGCTAATGAAAAACTGTTTTTT; CDR3aa: CASSPGEANEKLFF
abundance: NA; d_gene: TRBD2; j_gene: TRBJ2-1; v_gene: TRBV25-1; CDR3nt: TGTGCCAGCAGTGAGCCCGGGACTAGCGAACAGCAGTTCTTC; CDR3aa: CASSEPGTSEQQFF
abundance: NA; d_gene: NA; j_gene: TRBJ2-5; v_gene: TRBV7-2; CDR3nt: TGTGCCAGCAGCTTCTGGGGAGGCTTCCAAGAGACCCAGTACTTC; CDR3aa: CASSFWGGFQETQYF
abundance: NA; d_gene: TRBD1; j_gene: TRBJ2-6; v_gene: TRBV7-9; CDR3nt: TGTGCCAGCAGCCCCGGACAGGGGTGGCTCTCTGGGGCCAACGTCCTGACTTTC; CDR3aa: CASSPGQGWLSGANVLTF
abundance: NA; d_gene: TRBD2; j_gene: TRBJ2-1; v_gene: TRBV2; CDR3nt: TGTGCCAGCAAGCTAGCGGGTCCCTACAATGAGCAGTTCTTC; CDR3aa: CASKLAGPYNEQFF
abundance: NA; d_gene: NA; j_gene: TRBJ1-2; v_gene: TRBV11-2; CDR3nt: TGTGCCAGCAGCCCGTCTAGGGATGGCTACACCTTC; CDR3aa: CASSPSRDGYTF
abundance: NA; d_gene: TRBD1; j_gene: TRBJ1-5; v_gene: TRBV2; CDR3nt: TGTGCCAGCAGTGCCGGGACAGCAAGCAATCAGCCCCAGCATTTT; CDR3aa: CASSAGTASNQPQHF